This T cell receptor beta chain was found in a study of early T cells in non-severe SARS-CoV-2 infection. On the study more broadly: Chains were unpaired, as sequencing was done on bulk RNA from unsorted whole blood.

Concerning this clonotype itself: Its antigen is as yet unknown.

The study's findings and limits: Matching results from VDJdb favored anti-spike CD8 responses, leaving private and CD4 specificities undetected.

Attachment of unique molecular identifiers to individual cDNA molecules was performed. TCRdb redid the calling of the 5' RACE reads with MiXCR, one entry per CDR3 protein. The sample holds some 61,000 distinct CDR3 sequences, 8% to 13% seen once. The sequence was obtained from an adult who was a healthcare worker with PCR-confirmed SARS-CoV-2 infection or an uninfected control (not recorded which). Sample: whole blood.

CDR3 DNA sequence: TGCAGTGCTAGAGGGCGAAGCGGGGGGGCCTTGTACAATGAGCAGTTCTTC. It codes for CSARGRSGGALYNEQFF. This chain uses TRBV20-1 with TRBJ2-1; the match to TRBD2 covers 10 bases. J gave up 4 bases and V 1 base, and 10 bases lay outside the gene matches. The V gene's germline CDR1 is DFQATT and CDR2 SNEGSKA (reference sequence). This CDR3 has 17 amino acids.